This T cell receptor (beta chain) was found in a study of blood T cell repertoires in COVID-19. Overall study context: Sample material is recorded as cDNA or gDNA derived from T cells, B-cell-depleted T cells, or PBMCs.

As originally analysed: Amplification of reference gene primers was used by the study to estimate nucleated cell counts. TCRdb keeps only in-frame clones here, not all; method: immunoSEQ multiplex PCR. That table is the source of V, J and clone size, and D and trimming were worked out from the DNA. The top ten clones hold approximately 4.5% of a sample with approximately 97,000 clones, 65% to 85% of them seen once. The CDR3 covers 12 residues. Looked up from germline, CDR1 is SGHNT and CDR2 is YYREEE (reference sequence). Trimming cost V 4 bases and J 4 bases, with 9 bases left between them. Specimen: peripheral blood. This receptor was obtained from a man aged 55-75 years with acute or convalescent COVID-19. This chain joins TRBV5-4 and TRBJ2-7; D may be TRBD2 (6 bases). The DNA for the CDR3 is TGTGCCAGCAGCAGGGACTCTTACGAGCAGTACTTC. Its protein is CASSRDSYEQYF.